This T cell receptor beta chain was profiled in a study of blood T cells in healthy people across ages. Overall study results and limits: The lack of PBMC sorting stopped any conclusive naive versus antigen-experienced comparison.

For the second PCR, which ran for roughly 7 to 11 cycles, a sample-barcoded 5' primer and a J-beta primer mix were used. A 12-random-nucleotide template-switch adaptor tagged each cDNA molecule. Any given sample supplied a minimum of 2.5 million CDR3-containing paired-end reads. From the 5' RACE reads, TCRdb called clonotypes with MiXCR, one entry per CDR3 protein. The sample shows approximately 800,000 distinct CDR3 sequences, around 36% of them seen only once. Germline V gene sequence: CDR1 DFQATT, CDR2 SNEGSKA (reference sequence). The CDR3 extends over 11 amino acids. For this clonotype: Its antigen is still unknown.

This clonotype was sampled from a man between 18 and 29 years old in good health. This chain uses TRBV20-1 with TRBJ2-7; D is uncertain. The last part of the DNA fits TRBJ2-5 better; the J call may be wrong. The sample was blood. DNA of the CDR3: TGCAGTGCTAGTACGCCGGAGACCCAGTACTTC. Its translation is CSASTPETQYF.